A selection of T cell receptor beta chains follows, all from one sample in a study of T cells after yellow fever vaccination. TCRdb analysed the 5' RACE reads with MiXCR anew, one entry per CDR3 protein. This table holds hundreds of thousands of distinct CDR3 sequences, 18% found once. The sample in question was PBMCs, obtained before the yellow fever booster vaccination. The receptors were gathered from a man between 18 and 35 years old who received the YFV17D yellow fever vaccine. The CDR3 runs from the conserved cysteine through the conserved F or W.

v_call | cdr3_aa
TRBV12-3/TRBV12-4 | CASSLYPLGPSTDTQYF
TRBV4-1 | CASSQAGGGEKLFF
TRBV6-5 | CASSSELASLYGYTF
TRBV12-3/TRBV12-4 | CASTLTGSESPLHF
TRBV6-6 | CASSSPAGDTEAFF
TRBV20-1 | CSASRLQGITDTQYF
TRBV5-5 | CASSQFRTLHF
TRBV7-2 | CASSRPPSGGARYEQYF
TRBV28 | CASRPNRGRETEAFF
TRBV4-1 | CASSQVGANTEAFF
TRBV7-9 | CASSAPRGTGGGNEQFF
TRBV12-3/TRBV12-4 | CASSGAGGQPQHF
TRBV7-6 | CASSLAGWDRGQETQYF
TRBV7-7 | CASRPLSSGANVLTF
TRBV4-1 | CASSEPGQQQPQHF
TRBV12-3/TRBV12-4 | CASKPGTAPYEQYF
TRBV18 | CASSPNHAARGEFYEQYF
TRBV11-2 | CASNQLAGLSYEQYF
TRBV7-9 | CASSLAGTHEQFF
TRBV5-1 | CASSSTSWGTPGELFF
TRBV18 | CASSPGTGVVAFF
TRBV20-1 | CSALPGAGFWQYF
TRBV7-6 | CASSRGRDTQYF
TRBV5-5 | CASSLSGVRYGYTF
TRBV7-6 | CASSSAGGFGETQYF
TRBV12-3/TRBV12-4 | CASSTPLGYDNEQFF
TRBV20-1 | CSATKLASGNTIYF
TRBV5-1 | CASSLEGGFRTYEQYF
TRBV23-1 | CASSQGRATQYF